This section outlines one T cell receptor (beta chain) sequence together with its context. It has no known antigen specificity. There are no base qualities to consult, and no much larger clone falls within one base. The study evaluated CTLA-4 blockade (ipilimumab) given together with focal radiation therapy in patients who had chemo-refractory metastatic non-small-cell lung cancer. Library preparation used the immunoSEQ multiplex PCR assay. TCRdb re-hosts the immuneACCESS table, in-frame sequences only. Its copies lack some clones; in the studies checked, an unresolved V gene accounts for under half of them, and the cause for the rest is not known. Recorded for this sample are about 45,000 clones; roughly 76% of them occurred a single time. The ten largest make up 8.3% of the sample. CDR1 SGHDT and CDR2 YYEEEE were looked up in the germline V gene. V lost 0 bases and J lost 4 bases; the stretch between them is 8 bases long. The CDR3 measures 13 amino acids from cysteine to phenylalanine. The sequence is cut down to CDR3 DNA, 39 bases in frame from base 1.

This specimen belongs to a study of radiotherapy plus CTLA-4 blockade in lung cancer (dated by TCRdb to 2017 to 2018). In terms of the full investigation: Among enrolled patients, under 20% had an objective response and about 30% reached disease control.

Study-wide findings and limitations: Early dynamic changes in blood T cell clones, together with increased serum interferon-beta after radiation, were reported as the strongest predictors of response. After treatment with radiotherapy and ipilimumab, TCR clones that came from tumors expanded in the peripheral blood.

The starting material was peripheral blood, obtained from a patient treated with radiotherapy plus ipilimumab. The clonotype was recovered from a human donor with non-small cell lung cancer who had stable disease on radiotherapy plus ipilimumab. The V gene is TRBV5-6 and the J gene is TRBJ2-7, and TRBD1 may be the D gene, going by 6 matching bases. The DNA sequence is given as TGTGCCAGCAGCTTGGGGGGGCGGTACGAGCAGTACTTC. It translates to CASSLGGRYEQYF.